The table lists the clone carrying this T cell receptor (beta chain) with many counts. This entry comes from a study of early T cells in non-severe SARS-CoV-2 infection. Across the whole study: Sequencing input comprised bulk RNA from unsorted whole blood; chain pairing was not available.

This CDR3 spans 14 amino acids. Germline-derived CDR1 and CDR2 are LNHDA and SQIVND (reference sequence). V was clipped by 8 bases and J by 3 bases, with 14 bases between them. TCRdb processed the 5' RACE reads anew with MiXCR; each CDR3 protein has one entry. The sample carries 55,000 or so distinct CDR3 sequences, roughly 6.5% recorded once. The origin of this receptor is an adult who was a healthcare worker with PCR-confirmed SARS-CoV-2 infection or an uninfected control (not recorded which). The material sequenced was whole blood. The rearrangement uses TRBV19 and TRBJ1-5; D gene unclear. DNA for the CDR3: TGTGCCAGTGCGCTGGACCGTTTCAATCAGCCCCAGCATTTT. Translating it yields CASALDRFNQPQHF.